The next 26 T cell receptor beta chains were all read from a single sample in a study of cytomegalovirus exposure and HLA in healthy donors. Produced via immunoSEQ multiplex PCR; TCRdb's table is partial and in-frame only. The sample lists hundreds of thousands of clones, roughly 87% seen once, with about 12% in the top ten. The sample taken for sequencing was PBMCs. The receptors stem from a man between 18 and 35 years old in good health and CMV-seropositive.

V and J are TRBV27 and TRBJ2-7, with D possibly being TRBD1 (6 bases). Germline V gene lookup returns CDR1 MNHEY and CDR2 SMNVEV (reference sequence). Trimming shortened V by 3 bases and J by 1 base, and 10 bases separated the two germline ends. This CDR3 comprises 14 residues. The CDR3 coding sequence is TGTGCCAGCAGTTTTACGACAGGTTCCTACGAGCAGTACTTC. Encoded protein: CASSFTTGSYEQYF.

The V call is TRBV11-1, the J call TRBJ2-3; either TRBD1 or TRBD2 may fit D (8 bases each). The length of the CDR3 is 18 residues. The V end lost 3 bases, the J end lost 5 bases, and 24 bases lay between the germline ends. CDR1 and CDR2 from the germline V gene are SGHAT and FQDESV (reference sequence). CDR3 region: CASSFPSGGTGQGDTQYF. The CDR3 DNA is TGTGCCAGCAGCTTCCCGTCGGGGGGGACAGGCCAGGGAGATACGCAGTATTTT. Together with reference TRBV11-1 and TRBJ2-3, the CDR3 gives the full variable domain: EAEVAQSPRYKITEKSQAVAFWCDPISGHATLYWYRQILGQGPELLVQFQDESVVDDSQLPKDRFSAERLKGVDSTLKIQPAELGDSAMYLCASSFPSGGTGQGDTQYFGPGTRLTVL.

This rearrangement joins TRBV27 to TRBJ1-1, with a possible D match to TRBD1 (6 bases). Per germline, CDR1 MNHEY and CDR2 SMNVEV (reference sequence). The CDR3 is 14 residues long. Trimming removed 4 bases at V and 3 bases at J, with 12 bases between. The CDR3 reads CASSSRGDYTEAFF. CDR3 coding DNA: TGTGCCAGCAGTTCGAGGGGGGATTACACTGAAGCTTTCTTT.

The rearrangement joins TRBV28 to TRBJ1-4; a weak D match, TRBD1 (5 bases). Germline V gives CDR1 MDHEN, CDR2 SYDVKM. V dropped 6 bases and J dropped 3 bases, with 14 bases sitting between them. The CDR3 extends over 15 amino acids. This CDR3 reads CASSPVGRPNEKLFF. DNA for the CDR3: TGTGCCAGCAGCCCCGTGGGGCGCCCTAATGAAAAACTGTTTTTT.

This clone has a single count. V gene TRBV6-1 combines with J gene TRBJ2-5; D not resolved. This CDR3 spans 12 amino acids. The V end lost 7 bases, the J end lost 2 bases, and 8 bases lay between the germline ends. Per germline, CDR1 MNHNS and CDR2 SASEGT. The CDR3 sequence: CASMRWQETQYF. CDR3 DNA sequence: TGTGCCAGCATGCGGTGGCAAGAGACCCAGTACTTC.

This chain uses TRBV4-2 with TRBJ2-7; 11 nucleotides line up with TRBD2. The CDR3 spans 15 residues. After removal of 3 bases from V and 2 bases from J, the junction contained 3 bases not matched to a gene. Looked up from germline, CDR1 is LGHNA and CDR2 is YNFKEQ. CDR3 sequence: CASSQHSGRAYEQYF. The CDR3 nucleotides read TGTGCCAGCAGCCAGCATAGCGGGAGGGCCTACGAGCAGTACTTC.

The rearrangement joins TRBV5-1 to TRBJ1-3; maybe TRBD1 (6 bases). This CDR3 spans 16 amino acids. Germline CDR1 SGHRS, CDR2 YFSETQ. The V end was cut by 4 bases, the J end by 0 bases, with 14 bases between. The CDR3 here is CASSIRGTSSGNTIYF. The CDR3 nucleotides read TGCGCCAGCAGCATACGCGGGACAAGCTCTGGAAACACCATATATTTT.

The CDR3 spells CATAMDSNQPQHF. For the CDR3, the DNA is TGTGCCACCGCCATGGATAGCAATCAGCCCCAGCATTTT. The chain employs TRBV28 and TRBJ1-5; D remains ambiguous. V was shortened by 10 bases and J by 0 bases, with 10 bases between the two germline ends. The germline gives CDR1 MDHEN, CDR2 SYDVKM. CDR3 length: 13 residues.

The J gene is TRBJ2-7, the V gene TRBV11-2; tentative D call: TRBD1 (6 bases). V gave up 2 bases and J gave up 5 bases, with 19 bases separating them. Germline V gene sequence: CDR1 SGHAT, CDR2 FQNNGV. The CDR3 sequence is 16 residues long. In nucleotides, the CDR3 is TGTGCCAGCAGCTTATTGGCAGGGGTTCTTTTTAACGAGCAGTACTTC. Protein: CASSLLAGVLFNEQYF.

The chain uses TRBV2 and TRBJ1-2; 8 nucleotides match TRBD1. Germline CDR1 is SNHLY and CDR2 is FYNNEI. The CDR3 has 16 amino acids. V dropped 6 bases and J dropped 0; count of bases not matched to a gene: 9. CDR3 sequence reads: CASSRTGKTPNYGYTF. The CDR3 nucleotides read TGTGCCAGCAGCAGGACAGGGAAAACCCCTAACTATGGCTACACCTTC.

V usage is TRBV11-2 and J usage is TRBJ2-2; 10 nucleotides align to TRBD2. This CDR3 comprises 19 residues. With V trimmed by 0 bases and J by 5 bases, 12 bases remained unmatched. Germline-derived CDR1 and CDR2 are SGHAT and FQNNGV. CDR3 loop: CASSLDLLAGGLWTGELFF. The CDR3 coding sequence is TGTGCCAGCAGCTTAGACCTTTTAGCGGGAGGTTTATGGACCGGGGAGCTGTTTTTT.

The CDR3 DNA is TGTGCCAGCAGTGAAATCGGACAGGGCACCCGCCAAGAGACCCAGTACTTC. It yields the protein CASSEIGQGTRQETQYF. V is TRBV6-1 and J is TRBJ2-5, with 8 bases fitting TRBD1. Germline V gene lookup returns CDR1 MNHNS and CDR2 SASEGT. After removal of 2 bases from V and 1 base from J, the junction contained 9 bases not matched to a gene. This CDR3 region has 17 residues.

This clone occurred once. The chain is built from TRBV6-1 and TRBJ1-4; 9 positions match TRBD1. Looked up from germline, CDR1 is MNHNS and CDR2 is SASEGT. The CDR3 is 13 amino acids. V lost 8 bases, J lost 9 bases, and 7 bases stayed unmatched. For the CDR3, the DNA is TGTGCCAGCTTTGGGACAGGGTCGCAAAAACTGTTTTTT. Translating gives CASFGTGSQKLFF.

Comment on this clone: This sample includes further DNA sequences coding for the same CDR3. The genes are TRBV5-1 and TRBJ1-1; 10 bases match TRBD1. The germline V gene has CDR1 SGHRS and CDR2 YFSETQ. The V gene end was trimmed by 0 bases and the J gene end by 4 bases; junction bases not matched to a gene: 0. The CDR3 sequence is 14 residues long. CDR3 in amino acids: CASSLGQGATEAFF. For the CDR3, the DNA is TGCGCCAGCAGCTTGGGACAGGGGGCCACTGAAGCTTTCTTT.

V gene TRBV19 combines with J gene TRBJ1-5; D gene ambiguous. The CDR3 sequence is 12 residues long. Trimming removed 4 bases from V and 10 bases from J, with 11 bases in between. Germline V lookup: CDR1 LNHDA, CDR2 SQIVND (reference sequence). CDR3 sequence: CASSKRLAPQHF. As DNA, the CDR3 is TGTGCCAGTAGTAAGCGACTTGCACCCCAGCATTTT.

The chain combines TRBV5-4 with TRBJ2-3; D unclear. CDR3 size: 15 residues. Germline lookup yields CDR1 SGHNT and CDR2 YYREEE (reference sequence). The V end was cut by 1 base, the J end by 2 bases, with 11 bases between. The CDR3 DNA follows: TGTGCCAGCAGCTTGCCGACATTTTCCACAGATACGCAGTATTTT. It translates to CASSLPTFSTDTQYF.

This chain links TRBV11-2 with TRBJ2-7; D not certain. This CDR3 is 15 amino acids long. Trimming removed 5 bases at V and 0 bases at J, with 14 bases between. CDR1 is SGHAT and CDR2 is FQNNGV in the germline V gene. CDR3 DNA sequence: TGTGCCAGCAGCCGATCGACTGAGAGCTCCTACGAGCAGTACTTC. Its translation: CASSRSTESSYEQYF. The full variable domain, rest sourced from reference TRBV11-2 and TRBJ2-7, is EAGVAQSPRYKIIEKRQSVAFWCNPISGHATLYWYQQILGQGPKLLIQFQNNGVVDDSQLPKDRFSAERLKGVDSTLKIQPAKLEDSAVYLCASSRSTESSYEQYFGPGTRLTVT.

The CDR3 loop is CASSLDPGPEAFF. In DNA form, the CDR3 reads TGTGCCAGCAGCTTAGATCCGGGGCCTGAAGCTTTCTTT. V and J are TRBV7-9 and TRBJ1-1; maybe TRBD1 (5 bases). Trimming took off 1 base at V and 6 bases at J, with 9 bases between the two ends. Germline CDR1 reads SEHNR; CDR2 reads FQNEAQ (reference sequence). This CDR3 contains 13 residues.

The CDR3 bases are TGCGCCAGCAGCTTGGGACGGGTGGTAGCAAACTATGGCTACACCTTC. Encoded protein: CASSLGRVVANYGYTF. V and J are TRBV5-1 and TRBJ1-2; D remains unclear. Trimming removed 0 bases from V and 2 bases from J, with 14 bases in between. CDR3 length: 16 residues. Germline CDR1 and CDR2: SGHRS and YFSETQ. Full variable domain (remainder filled in from reference TRBV5-1 and TRBJ1-2): KAGVTQTPRYLIKTRGQQVTLSCSPISGHRSVSWYQQTPGQGLQFLFEYFSETQRNKGNFPGRFSGRQFSNSRSEMNVSTLELGDSALYLCASSLGRVVANYGYTFGSGTRLTVV.

This chain connects TRBV29-1 to TRBJ1-1; D gene unclear. The CDR3 has 14 residues. The ends were cut back, 4 bases at V and 0 bases at J, with 12 bases in the middle. Germline V lookup: CDR1 SQVTM, CDR2 ANQGSEA. In DNA, the CDR3 is TGCAGCGTTGGACTCAGAGAGCTGAACACTGAAGCTTTCTTT. As protein: CSVGLRELNTEAFF. Full variable domain (rest looked up from reference TRBV29-1 and TRBJ1-1): SAVISQKPSRDICQRGTSLTIQCQVDSQVTMMFWYRQQPGQSLTLIATANQGSEATYESGFVIDKFPISRPNLTFSTLTVSNMSPEDSSIYLCSVGLRELNTEAFFGQGTRLTVV.

This clone showed up just once. This rearrangement joins TRBV18 to TRBJ1-4; the match to TRBD1 covers 9 bases. This CDR3 is 15 amino acids long. The V gene end was trimmed by 6 bases and the J gene end by 8 bases; junction bases not matched to a gene: 10. Germline V CDR1 and CDR2: KGHSH, LQKENI. DNA for the CDR3: TGTGCCAGCTCGGCTCGGACAGGGGCAGAGGAAAAACTGTTTTTT. Protein product: CASSARTGAEEKLFF.

The rearrangement links TRBV19 to TRBJ2-1; 7 bases line up with TRBD2. V shed 4 bases and J 9 bases; nucleotides not matched to a gene: 18. The CDR3 extends over 17 amino acids. From germline, CDR1 is LNHDA and CDR2 SQIVND (reference sequence). This chain's CDR3 is CASSTRPWREGPVEQFF. In nucleotides, the CDR3 is TGTGCCAGTAGTACCCGCCCCTGGAGGGAGGGGCCGGTTGAGCAGTTCTTC.

This clone was observed once. The sample holds other DNA sequences that translate to the same CDR3. V is TRBV27 and J is TRBJ2-1; the match to TRBD2 covers 11 bases. CDR1 is MNHEY and CDR2 is SMNVEV in the germline V gene (reference sequence). The V gene end was trimmed by 5 bases and the J gene end by 2 bases; junction bases not matched to a gene: 2. The CDR3 covers 15 residues. The CDR3 DNA is TGTGCCAGCAGTCAGACTAGCGGGGCCTACAATGAGCAGTTCTTC. Residues: CASSQTSGAYNEQFF.

The genes are TRBV27 and TRBJ1-2, with D unresolved. With 3 bases removed from V and 4 bases from J, the gap between germline ends came to 9 bases. This CDR3 has 13 residues. CDR1 is MNHEY, CDR2 SMNVEV, per germline (reference sequence). For the CDR3, the DNA is TGTGCCAGCAGTTTGGGCCCTCTCTATGGCTACACCTTC. Translated, it gives CASSLGPLYGYTF.

This chain uses TRBV5-4 with TRBJ1-2; tentative D call: TRBD1 (5 bases). V was clipped by 4 bases and J by 0 bases, with 22 bases between them. The CDR3 runs 18 residues. Germline loops: CDR1 SGHNT, CDR2 YYREEE (reference sequence). Written as DNA, the CDR3 is TGTGCCAGCAGCCTCCCTGAGGGACGGCAAGAAGCTAACTATGGCTACACCTTC. This gives the protein CASSLPEGRQEANYGYTF.

The rearrangement joins TRBV11-2 to TRBJ2-1; D might be TRBD1 (5 bases). V lost 5 bases, J lost 0 bases, and 14 bases lay in between. The CDR3 has 16 residues. CDR1 is SGHAT, CDR2 FQNNGV, per germline. CDR3 sequence: CASSLRGGSSYNEQFF. In DNA, the CDR3 is TGTGCCAGCAGCCTAAGGGGCGGAAGCTCCTACAATGAGCAGTTCTTC.